The 24 T cell receptor beta chains in this list originate from one sample, sequenced in a study of radiotherapy plus CTLA-4 blockade in lung cancer. Here immunoSEQ multiplex PCR was the method, and the copy in TCRdb shows in-frame clones only, minus some. The repertoire holds about 110,000 clones, over 65% seen once, with 2% to 2.5% in the top ten. Sequencing used peripheral blood, obtained from a patient treated with radiotherapy plus ipilimumab. The receptor source for this set is a human donor with non-small cell lung cancer that progressed on radiotherapy plus ipilimumab. Some clones in this sample may be carry-over from other donors' samples.

The CDR3 spells CASSPGLLSYNEQFF. The DNA of the CDR3 is TGTGCCAGCAGCCCGGGACTACTCTCCTACAATGAGCAGTTCTTC. The chain recombines TRBV5-4 with TRBJ2-1; 7 bases fit TRBD2. Germline V gene data show CDR1 as SGHNT and CDR2 as YYREEE (reference sequence). The CDR3 is made up of 15 amino acids. Unmatched junction bases numbered 4, after V lost 4 bases and J lost 0 bases.

This clone was seen only a few times. The chain uses TRBV2 and TRBJ2-2; D is perhaps TRBD1 (5 bases). This CDR3 contains 14 residues. Trimming took 7 bases from V and 1 from J, leaving 10 bases between them. Germline V CDR1 and CDR2: SNHLY, FYNNEI. The CDR3, as DNA: TGTGCCAGCACGCAGGGCTGGAACACCGGGGAGCTGTTTTTT. This translates into CASTQGWNTGELFF.

The chain employs TRBV7-3 and TRBJ2-1; 9 nucleotides match TRBD2. V shed 5 bases, J shed 2 bases, and the junction held 4 bases outside the gene matches. Per the germline V gene, CDR1 is SGHTA and CDR2 is FQGTGA. CDR3 length equals 15 residues. As DNA, the CDR3 is TGTGCCAGCAGCCTTAGCGGGGGAACCTACAATGAGCAGTTCTTC. Protein: CASSLSGGTYNEQFF.

The V and J genes are TRBV19 and TRBJ2-1; no definite D call. The V gene's germline CDR1 is LNHDA and CDR2 SQIVND (reference sequence). V lost 3 bases, J lost 3 bases, and 15 bases lay in between. The CDR3 is made up of 16 amino acids. CDR3 sequence reads: CASSITARLSYNEQFF. DNA for the CDR3: TGTGCCAGTAGTATTACTGCCCGTCTTAGCTACAATGAGCAGTTCTTC.

The gene calls are TRBV6-5 and TRBJ1-3; D is ambiguous. V lost 7 bases, J lost 4 bases, and 17 bases lay in between. The CDR3 sequence is 15 residues long. CDR1 is MNHEY and CDR2 is SVGAGI in the germline V gene. CDR3 nucleotides: TGTGCCAGCACCGATGGGAGAGTCGGGGGAAACACCATATATTTT. Its translation: CASTDGRVGGNTIYF.

The chain has TRBV4-2 and TRBJ2-1; TRBD2 matches at 12 bases. The germline V gene has CDR1 LGHNA and CDR2 YNFKEQ. CDR3 length: 17 residues. Germline trimming cut 5 bases from V and 4 bases from J; bases unmatched to any gene: 9. The CDR3 region is CASSSRGLAGGYNEQFF. CDR3 nucleotide sequence: TGTGCCAGCAGCTCTCGAGGGCTAGCGGGGGGGTACAATGAGCAGTTCTTC.

V and J are TRBV7-2 and TRBJ1-1; 8 bases align to TRBD1. Trimming took 3 bases from V and 11 from J; bases not matched to a gene: 5. The V gene's germline CDR1 is SGHTA and CDR2 FQGNSA. The length of the CDR3 is 12 residues. Written as DNA, the CDR3 is TGTGCCAGCAGCTTGGACAGGGTAGTGGCTTTCTTT. Translating it yields CASSLDRVVAFF.

This CDR3 is CSVVTHTTYEQYF. The CDR3 region has the DNA TGCAGCGTTGTGACACATACAACCTACGAGCAGTACTTC. V gene TRBV29-1 combines with J gene TRBJ2-7; D ambiguous. The CDR3 length is 13 residues. Germline V gene data show CDR1 as SQVTM and CDR2 as ANQGSEA. V was trimmed by 4 bases and J by 2 bases, leaving 12 bases between them.

This clone showed up just a few times. The chain combines TRBV5-1 with TRBJ2-2; 9 bases match TRBD1. The CDR3 extends over 16 amino acids. From germline, CDR1 is SGHRS and CDR2 YFSETQ. V dropped 1 base and J dropped 8; count of bases not matched to a gene: 9. DNA of the CDR3: TGCGCCAGCAGCTTGCCCGGGACAGGGTTTGTTGGGGAGCTGTTTTTT. This gives the protein CASSLPGTGFVGELFF.

This chain joins TRBV5-4 and TRBJ1-4, with D possibly TRBD1 on 5 matching bases. The CDR3 has 13 amino acids. In germline, CDR1 is SGHNT, CDR2 YYREEE (reference sequence). V lost 4 bases and J lost 8, with 12 bases in between. The CDR3 loop reads CASSVFQGEKLFF. The CDR3 nucleotides are TGTGCCAGCAGCGTTTTCCAGGGAGAAAAACTGTTTTTT.

The chain has TRBV18 and TRBJ1-3; D perhaps matches TRBD1 (6 bases). The CDR3 runs 14 residues. V was shortened by 4 bases and J by 3 bases, with 10 bases between the two germline ends. The germline V gene has CDR1 KGHSH and CDR2 LQKENI. CDR3 residues: CASSLGQFGNTIYF. In DNA, the CDR3 is TGTGCCAGCTCACTAGGACAGTTTGGAAACACCATATATTTT.

In its sample, this clone was seen a few times. The chain couples TRBV7-2 to TRBJ1-3; D gene uncertain. Looked up from germline, CDR1 is SGHTA and CDR2 is FQGNSA. CDR3 size: 14 residues. Trimming removed 7 bases at V and 0 bases at J, with 10 bases between. The CDR3 loop reads CASKRQSSGNTIYF. CDR3 sequence (DNA): TGTGCCAGCAAGAGACAATCCTCTGGAAACACCATATATTTT. The full variable domain, rest sourced from reference TRBV7-2 and TRBJ1-3, is GAGVSQSPSNKVTEKGKDVELRCDPISGHTALYWYRQSLGQGLEFLIYFQGNSAPDKSGLPSDRFSAERTGGSVSTLTIQRTQQEDSAVYLCASKRQSSGNTIYFGEGSWLTVV.

The genes are TRBV6-6 and TRBJ1-2, with a tentative D call TRBD1 (5 bases). This CDR3 contains 12 residues. V was trimmed by 7 bases and J by 4 bases, leaving 10 bases between them. The germline CDR1 and CDR2 sequences are MNHNY and SVGAGI (reference sequence). This chain's CDR3 is CASNVGLYGYTF. CDR3 sequence (DNA): TGTGCCAGCAATGTGGGGCTCTATGGCTACACCTTC.

This rearrangement joins TRBV7-2 to TRBJ2-7, with D unclear. V was trimmed by 1 base and J by 0 bases, leaving 7 bases between them. This CDR3 comprises 14 residues. Germline lookup yields CDR1 SGHTA and CDR2 FQGNSA. CDR3: CASSLEGFSYEQYF. Here the CDR3 DNA reads TGTGCCAGCAGCTTAGAAGGATTCTCCTACGAGCAGTACTTC.

The chain has TRBV19 and TRBJ2-1; D not certain. V gave up 4 bases and J gave up 4 bases, with 11 bases separating them. Germline CDR1 LNHDA, CDR2 SQIVND (reference sequence). The CDR3 sequence is 14 residues long. The CDR3, as DNA: TGTGCCAGTAGTAGTGGCGTGGGGTACAATGAGCAGTTCTTC. Its protein is CASSSGVGYNEQFF.

V is TRBV6-4 and J is TRBJ2-5; the match to TRBD1 covers 10 bases. Germline V gene lookup returns CDR1 MRHNA and CDR2 SNTAGT. The CDR3 totals 13 residues. The V segment lost 7 bases and the J segment 4 bases; nucleotides outside the gene matches: 3. CDR3 protein: CASNGDRGETQYF. The CDR3 DNA is TGTGCCAGCAATGGGGACAGGGGAGAGACCCAGTACTTC.

This clone was seen a few times. The V call is TRBV30, the J call TRBJ2-2, with D hard to call. Germline V CDR1 and CDR2: GTSNPN, SVGIG (reference sequence). V lost 0 bases and J 2 bases, leaving 7 bases between the germline ends. The CDR3 totals 14 residues. CDR3 coding DNA: TGTGCCTGGAGTGTTGGGCTAAACACCGGGGAGCTGTTTTTT. Translation: CAWSVGLNTGELFF.

This clone turned up a few times. The chain has TRBV6-5 and TRBJ1-6, with D possibly matching TRBD1 (5 bases). Germline CDR1 MNHEY, CDR2 SVGAGI. Trimming cost V 4 bases and J 8 bases, with 9 bases left between them. This CDR3 region has 13 residues. The CDR3 bases are TGTGCCAGCAGTTCCCCAGGGTATTCACCCCTCCACTTT. This translates into CASSSPGYSPLHF.

The gene calls are TRBV6-5 and TRBJ2-5; 8 nucleotides match TRBD1. V gave up 6 bases and J gave up 4 bases; unmatched junction bases: 7. The V gene's germline CDR1 is MNHEY and CDR2 SVGAGI. The CDR3 loop spans 14 amino acids. For the CDR3, the DNA is TGTGCCAGCAGCACCGACAGGGGAAGAGAGACCCAGTACTTC. Translated: CASSTDRGRETQYF.

The chain employs TRBV5-1 and TRBJ2-1, with 12 positions matching TRBD1. This CDR3 comprises 16 residues. The V gene end was trimmed by 4 bases and the J gene end by 4 bases; junction bases not matched to a gene: 6. Germline CDR1 and CDR2: SGHRS and YFSETQ. The CDR3 DNA follows: TGCGCCAGCAGCCCGGGGACAGGGGGCAGATACAATGAGCAGTTCTTC. Protein product: CASSPGTGGRYNEQFF.

J is TRBJ1-2 and V is TRBV6-1; D gene unclear. In germline, CDR1 is MNHNS, CDR2 SASEGT. The V and J ends lost 1 base and 10 bases respectively, with 4 bases between them. This CDR3 has 10 amino acids. CDR3 sequence reads: CASSEVYYTF. Here the CDR3 DNA reads TGTGCCAGCAGTGAAGTGTACTACACCTTC.

V usage is TRBV6-5 and J usage is TRBJ1-1; no clear D gene. The CDR3 consists of 14 residues. Per germline, CDR1 MNHEY and CDR2 SVGAGI. V was shortened by 0 bases and J by 4 bases, with 9 bases between the two germline ends. The CDR3 loop reads CASSYSLGSTEAFF. The CDR3 nucleotides read TGTGCCAGCAGTTACTCTTTGGGTAGCACTGAAGCTTTCTTT.

The V and J genes are TRBV9 and TRBJ1-6; maybe TRBD1 (5 bases). The V and J ends lost 6 bases and 10 bases respectively, with 26 bases between them. The V gene's germline CDR1 is SGDLS and CDR2 YYNGEE. This CDR3 spans 17 amino acids. In nucleotides, the CDR3 is TGTGCCAGCACCCGGGACGGGCGGGATGGGAATGGGTCACCCCTCCACTTT. This sequence encodes CASTRDGRDGNGSPLHF. The full variable domain, in which reference TRBV9 and TRBJ1-6 provide the parts outside the CDR3, is DSGVTQTPKHLITATGQRVTLRCSPRSGDLSVYWYQQSLDQGLQFLIQYYNGEERAKGNILERFSAQQFPDLHSELNLSSLELGDSALYFCASTRDGRDGNGSPLHFGNGTRLTVT.

J is TRBJ1-1 and V is TRBV2; a weak D match, TRBD1 (5 bases). CDR3 length: 15 amino acids. Trimming left V 5 bases short and J 1 base short, with 14 bases between. The germline V gene has CDR1 SNHLY and CDR2 FYNNEI. CDR3 sequence reads: CASSRGGAWNTEAFF. The CDR3 coding sequence is TGTGCCAGCAGTCGGGGGGGAGCATGGAACACTGAAGCTTTCTTT. Together with reference TRBV2 and TRBJ1-1, the CDR3 gives the full variable domain: EPEVTQTPSHQVTQMGQEVILRCVPISNHLYFYWYRQILGQKVEFLVSFYNNEISEKSEIFDDQFSVERPDGSNFTLKIRSTKLEDSAMYFCASSRGGAWNTEAFFGQGTRLTVV.